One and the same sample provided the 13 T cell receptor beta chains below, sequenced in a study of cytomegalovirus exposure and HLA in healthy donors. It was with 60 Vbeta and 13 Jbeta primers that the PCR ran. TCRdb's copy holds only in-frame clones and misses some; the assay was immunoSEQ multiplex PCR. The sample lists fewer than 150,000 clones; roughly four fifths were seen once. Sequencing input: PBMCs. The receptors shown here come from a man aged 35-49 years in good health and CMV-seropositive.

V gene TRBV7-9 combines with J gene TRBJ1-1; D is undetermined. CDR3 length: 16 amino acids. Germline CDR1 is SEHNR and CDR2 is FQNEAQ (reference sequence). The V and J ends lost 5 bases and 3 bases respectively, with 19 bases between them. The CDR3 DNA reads TGTGCCAGCAGCCCAACAGTACCAAACAGTTACACTGAAGCTTTCTTT. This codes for CASSPTVPNSYTEAFF.

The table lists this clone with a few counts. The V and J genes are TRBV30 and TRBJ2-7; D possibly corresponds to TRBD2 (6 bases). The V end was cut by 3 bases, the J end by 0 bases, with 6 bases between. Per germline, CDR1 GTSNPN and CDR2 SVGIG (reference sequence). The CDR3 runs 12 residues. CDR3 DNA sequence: TGTGCCTGGAGGGGGGGCTCCTACGAGCAGTACTTC. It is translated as CAWRGGSYEQYF.

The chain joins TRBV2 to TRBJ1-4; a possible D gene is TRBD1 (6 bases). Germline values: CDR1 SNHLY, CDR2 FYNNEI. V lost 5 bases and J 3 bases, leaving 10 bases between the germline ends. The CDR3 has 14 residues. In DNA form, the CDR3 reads TGTGCCAGCAGTCAGGGGCTGGCTAATGAAAAACTGTTTTTT. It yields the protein CASSQGLANEKLFF.

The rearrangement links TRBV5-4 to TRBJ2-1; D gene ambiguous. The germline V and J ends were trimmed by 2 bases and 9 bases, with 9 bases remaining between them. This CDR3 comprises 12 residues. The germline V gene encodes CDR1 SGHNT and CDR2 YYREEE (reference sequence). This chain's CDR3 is CASSFYPGEQFF. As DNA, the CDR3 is TGTGCCAGCAGCTTTTACCCCGGTGAGCAGTTCTTC.

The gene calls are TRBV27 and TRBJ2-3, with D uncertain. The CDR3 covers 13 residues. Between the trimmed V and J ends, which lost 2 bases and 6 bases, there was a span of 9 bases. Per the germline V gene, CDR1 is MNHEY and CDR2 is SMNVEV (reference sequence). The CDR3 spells CASSLTPWDTQYF. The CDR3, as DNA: TGTGCCAGCAGTTTAACTCCCTGGGATACGCAGTATTTT.

The CDR3 nucleotides read TGTGCCAGCAGCCCGATCGGGGAGGGGTTGAATTCACCCCTCCACTTT. Amino acid sequence: CASSPIGEGLNSPLHF. The chain recombines TRBV11-2 with TRBJ1-6, with D possibly TRBD1 on 5 matching bases. Per the germline V gene, CDR1 is SGHAT and CDR2 is FQNNGV. The CDR3 sequence is 16 residues long. The ends were cut back, 5 bases at V and 7 bases at J, with 18 bases in the middle.

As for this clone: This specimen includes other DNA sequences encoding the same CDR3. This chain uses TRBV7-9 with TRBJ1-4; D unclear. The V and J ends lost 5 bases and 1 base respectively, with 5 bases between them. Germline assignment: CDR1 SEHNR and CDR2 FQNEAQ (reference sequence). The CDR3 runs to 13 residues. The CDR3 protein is CASSLLTNEKLFF. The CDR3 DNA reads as TGTGCCAGCAGCCTACTAACTAATGAAAAACTGTTTTTT.

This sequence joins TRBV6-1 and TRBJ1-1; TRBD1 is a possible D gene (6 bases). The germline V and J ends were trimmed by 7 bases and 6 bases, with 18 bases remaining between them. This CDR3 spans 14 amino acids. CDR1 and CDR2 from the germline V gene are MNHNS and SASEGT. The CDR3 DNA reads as TGTGCCAGCAACGGACAGAGTGGTCGGTCTGAAGCTTTCTTT. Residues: CASNGQSGRSEAFF.

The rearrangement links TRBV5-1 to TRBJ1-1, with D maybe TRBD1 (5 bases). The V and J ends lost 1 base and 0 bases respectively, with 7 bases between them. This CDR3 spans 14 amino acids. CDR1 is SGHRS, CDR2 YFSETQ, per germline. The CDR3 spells CASSLWGLNTEAFF. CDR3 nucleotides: TGCGCCAGCAGCTTGTGGGGCCTGAACACTGAAGCTTTCTTT.

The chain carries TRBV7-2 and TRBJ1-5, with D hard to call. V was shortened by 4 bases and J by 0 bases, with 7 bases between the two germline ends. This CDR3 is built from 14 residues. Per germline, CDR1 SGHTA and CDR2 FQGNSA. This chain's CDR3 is CASSSQNSNQPQHF. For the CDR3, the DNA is TGTGCCAGCAGCTCCCAAAATAGCAATCAGCCCCAGCATTTT. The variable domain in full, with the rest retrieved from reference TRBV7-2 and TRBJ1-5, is GAGVSQSPSNKVTEKGKDVELRCDPISGHTALYWYRQSLGQGLEFLIYFQGNSAPDKSGLPSDRFSAERTGGSVSTLTIQRTQQEDSAVYLCASSSQNSNQPQHFGDGTRLSIL.

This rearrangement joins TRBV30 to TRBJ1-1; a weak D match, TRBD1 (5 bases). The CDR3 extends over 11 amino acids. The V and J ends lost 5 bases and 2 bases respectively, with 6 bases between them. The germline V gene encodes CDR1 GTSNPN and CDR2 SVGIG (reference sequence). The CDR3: CAWDRNTEAFF. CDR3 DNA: TGTGCCTGGGACAGAAACACTGAAGCTTTCTTT.

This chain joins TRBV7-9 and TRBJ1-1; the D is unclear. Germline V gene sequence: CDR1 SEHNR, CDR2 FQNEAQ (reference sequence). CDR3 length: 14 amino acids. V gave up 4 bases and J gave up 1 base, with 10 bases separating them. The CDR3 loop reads CASSYHTRNTEAFF. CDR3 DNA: TGTGCCAGCAGCTACCACACACGGAACACTGAAGCTTTCTTT. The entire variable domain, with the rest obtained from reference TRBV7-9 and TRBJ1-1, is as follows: DTGVSQNPRHKITKRGQNVTFRCDPISEHNRLYWYRQTLGQGPEFLTYFQNEAQLEKSRLLSDRFSAERPKGSFSTLEIQRTEQGDSAMYLCASSYHTRNTEAFFGQGTRLTVV.

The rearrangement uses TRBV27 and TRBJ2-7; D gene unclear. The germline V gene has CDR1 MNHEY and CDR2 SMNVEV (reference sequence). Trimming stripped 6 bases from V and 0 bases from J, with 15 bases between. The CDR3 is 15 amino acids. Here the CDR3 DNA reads TGTGCCAGCAGCTCTCCCGGCGGTAGCTCCTACGAGCAGTACTTC. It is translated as CASSSPGGSSYEQYF.